Sequencing of this TCR beta chain was carried out in a study of molecular identifiers for immune sequencing clone quantification. Study-level results: Same-barcode identical TCR molecules could make highly expanded clones look smaller than they are.

This CDR3 region has 13 residues. Germline V lookup: CDR1 SGHAT, CDR2 FQNNGV. Trimming stripped 5 bases from V and 8 bases from J, with 15 bases between. A remark on this clonotype: No antigen is known for it.

TCRdb itself ran the PCR reads through MiXCR, one entry per CDR3 protein. The profile covers about half a million distinct CDR3 sequences, with about 20% appearing a single time and around 0.84% taken by the ten largest. The receptor's source is a human donor in good health. Some libraries in this study had Jurkat cell RNA spiked in. The sample consisted of naive CD8+ T cells from blood, with Jurkat cell RNA spiked in. Subset described: FACS-sorted CD8+CD4-CCR7+CD45RA+ naive T cells. V and J are TRBV11-2 and TRBJ1-2; unclear D gene. CDR3: CASSLWTEKGYTF. In DNA form, the CDR3 reads TGTGCCAGCAGCCTGTGGACGGAGAAGGGCTACACCTTC. Using reference TRBV11-2 and TRBJ1-2 for the parts outside the CDR3, the full variable domain is EAGVAQSPRYKIIEKRQSVAFWCNPISGHATLYWYQQILGQGPKLLIQFQNNGVVDDSQLPKDRFSAERLKGVDSTLKIQPAKLEDSAVYLCASSLWTEKGYTFGSGTRLTVV.